Sequencing of this T cell receptor (beta chain) was carried out in a study of shared clonotypes between healthy human individuals. Whole-study results and caveats: Measured sharing among donors was expected to vary with sequencing depth. Naive subsets generally had larger estimated richness than memory subsets. Researchers sampled blood only, noting tissue repertoires likely differ.

Assay used: immunoSEQ multiplex PCR; TCRdb lists only in-frame clones, some missing. The sample lists millions of clones, 90% to 95% occurring once. With respect to this clone: Antigen specificity is unknown.

The CDR3 consists of 16 residues. V gave up 0 bases and J gave up 2 bases, with 13 bases separating them. The germline V gene has CDR1 LGHNA and CDR2 YNFKEQ. The sample consisted of naive CD4+ T cells sorted from blood. Indicated subset: CD45RA+ positively selected. The chain joins TRBV4-2 to TRBJ1-2; perhaps TRBD1 as D (5 bases). This TCR was sampled from a man between 18 and 29 years old in good health. The CDR3 DNA is TGTGCCAGCAGCCAAGATGGGGGGACGGTCAACTATGGCTACACCTTC. Amino acids: CASSQDGGTVNYGYTF.